This record concerns one TCR beta chain sequence. Sequencing targeted TCR beta in blood CD8+ and CD4+ T cells. With random hexamers, about 0.45 to 1 ug RNA was reverse transcribed. The amplification used immunoSEQ multiplex PCR on TCR beta CDR3; it spanned 54 Vbeta and 13 Jbeta. MiXCR was run by TCRdb on the immunoSEQ multiplex PCR reads, yielding one entry per CDR3 protein. This table has about 120,000 distinct CDR3 sequences, approximately 94% appearing once. These data originate in a study of CD8 T cells in Susac syndrome. The receptor was isolated from a human donor with multiple sclerosis. Sample: CD4+ T cells from PBMCs.

The CDR3 region is CSATRQVSGNTIYF. The DNA for the CDR3 is TGCAGTGCAACCAGACAGGTCTCTGGAAACACCATATATTTT. This chain joins TRBV20-1 and TRBJ1-3, with D perhaps matching TRBD1 (6 bases). Germline V gives CDR1 DFQATT, CDR2 SNEGSKA (reference sequence). This CDR3 contains 14 residues. The V end lost 6 bases, the J end lost 0 bases, and 12 bases lay between the germline ends.